The present T cell receptor beta chain was sequenced within a study of Graves' ophthalmopathy and Graves' hyperthyroidism. Study outcomes and limitations: Most expanded thyroid clonotypes above 0.001 frequency also appeared in blood.

V lost 10 bases, J lost 3 bases, and 13 bases lay in between. Germline V lookup: CDR1 SGHVS, CDR2 FQNEAQ. The length of the CDR3 is 13 residues. Amplified TCR beta CDR3 regions were obtained using RNA transcripts as template. HTBI-primed first-round RT-PCR preceded second-round multiplex PCR. TCRdb re-analysed the multiplex PCR reads in MiXCR, keeping a single row per CDR3 protein. In the table there are roughly 420,000 distinct CDR3 sequences, roughly 21% of which are singletons. On this clonotype: Its matching antigen is unknown.

The TCR originated in a young woman with stable Graves' hyperthyroidism. Material: peripheral blood. The chain is built from TRBV7-8 and TRBJ1-3; D is ambiguous. The CDR3 DNA reads as TGTGCCACCCAGTCCGTTTTTGGAAACACCATATATTTT. Residues: CATQSVFGNTIYF.